The rows below give T cell receptor beta chains drawn from one sample of a study of T cell changes during pregnancy in multiple sclerosis. Sequencing was performed with immunoSEQ multiplex PCR; in TCRdb, only in-frame clones are kept and a portion is missing. The data show tens of thousands of clones, 70% to 90% seen once. Sequencing was performed on CD4+ T cells from peripheral blood mononuclear cells, taken in the first trimester of pregnancy. These receptors all stem from a female donor with multiple sclerosis, enrolled in a pregnancy study. Each CDR3 is given with its conserved first and last residue. The order of the fields is V gene, J gene, clone size, D gene, CDR3 protein, CDR3 DNA. The D gene is left open where the match is weak. Not every row has a clone size; where given, it reads once, few, many or a size class.

V: TRBV30; J: TRBJ2-1; size: NA; D: NA; CDR3: CAWSVFWGARYNEQFF; DNA: TGTGCCTGGAGTGTATTTTGGGGCGCCCGCTACAATGAGCAGTTCTTC
V: TRBV7-7; J: TRBJ2-3; size: NA; D: NA; CDR3: CASSLSGVGTDTQYF; DNA: TGTGCCAGCAGCTTGTCGGGAGTAGGTACAGATACGCAGTATTTT
V: TRBV27; J: TRBJ2-7; size: NA; D: NA; CDR3: CASSLQGRIYEQYF; DNA: TGTGCCAGCAGTTTACAAGGGAGAATCTACGAGCAGTACTTC
V: TRBV9; J: TRBJ1-1; size: NA; D: NA; CDR3: CASSPRGMGSTEAFF; DNA: TGTGCCAGCAGCCCCAGGGGTATGGGTAGCACTGAAGCTTTCTTT
V: TRBV6-5; J: TRBJ2-7; size: NA; D: TRBD1; CDR3: CASSRGQNAYEQYF; DNA: TGTGCCAGCAGTAGGGGACAGAATGCCTACGAGCAGTACTTC
V: TRBV28; J: TRBJ1-1; size: NA; D: NA; CDR3: CASSLSRTEAFF; DNA: TGTGCCAGCAGTTTAAGTCGGACTGAAGCTTTCTTT
V: TRBV18; J: TRBJ1-4; size: NA; D: TRBD1; CDR3: CASSLGQDNEKLFF; DNA: TGTGCCAGCTCACTCGGACAGGACAATGAAAAACTGTTTTTT
V: TRBV27; J: TRBJ2-7; size: NA; D: TRBD1; CDR3: CASSLKRGPPYEQYF; DNA: TGTGCCAGCAGTTTAAAGAGGGGGCCCCCCTACGAGCAGTACTTC
V: TRBV6-1; J: TRBJ1-1; size: NA; D: TRBD1; CDR3: CASSEVGTGEAFF; DNA: TGTGCCAGCAGTGAAGTGGGGACAGGTGAAGCTTTCTTT
V: TRBV5-1; J: TRBJ1-6; size: NA; D: NA; CDR3: CASCVMTSSYNSPLHF; DNA: TGCGCCAGCTGCGTAATGACTAGCTCCTATAATTCACCCCTCCACTTT
V: TRBV11-3; J: TRBJ1-1; size: once; D: NA; CDR3: CASSLDSQKNTEAFF; DNA: TGTGCCAGCAGCTTAGACTCCCAGAAGAACACTGAAGCTTTCTTT
V: TRBV2; J: TRBJ2-7; size: NA; D: TRBD2; CDR3: CASSDGSGRGYEQYF; DNA: TGTGCCAGCAGTGATGGATCAGGGAGGGGCTACGAGCAGTACTTC
V: TRBV23-1; J: TRBJ1-2; size: NA; D: NA; CDR3: CASSQFLGGRKQGDYGYTF; DNA: TGCGCCAGCAGTCAATTCCTGGGCGGACGGAAACAGGGTGACTATGGCTACACCTTC
V: TRBV19; J: TRBJ1-1; size: NA; D: TRBD1; CDR3: CASSPDRGRNTEAFF; DNA: TGTGCCAGTAGTCCCGACAGGGGGCGCAACACTGAAGCTTTCTTT
V: TRBV29-1; J: TRBJ2-5; size: once; D: NA; CDR3: CSVEGQVFQETQYF; DNA: TGCAGCGTTGAAGGGCAGGTGTTCCAAGAGACCCAGTACTTC
V: TRBV6-5; J: TRBJ1-1; size: NA; D: NA; CDR3: CASSYEVGMKGYLSFF; DNA: TGTGCCAGCAGTTACGAGGTCGGGATGAAAGGGTATTTATCTTTCTTT
V: TRBV27; J: TRBJ1-1; size: NA; D: NA; CDR3: CASSHTGAEAFF; DNA: TGTGCCAGCTCCCACACGGGAGCTGAAGCTTTCTTT
V: TRBV7-9; J: TRBJ2-3; size: NA; D: TRBD2; CDR3: CASSSWTSGVTDTQYF; DNA: TGTGCCAGCAGCTCTTGGACTAGCGGGGTCACAGATACGCAGTATTTT
V: TRBV28; J: TRBJ2-5; size: NA; D: TRBD2; CDR3: CASSLGGLAGPFSAQYF; DNA: TGTGCCAGCAGTTTAGGCGGACTAGCGGGCCCCTTTTCGGCCCAGTACTTC
V: TRBV27; J: TRBJ1-6; size: NA; D: NA; CDR3: CASSRSGAEHNSPLHF; DNA: TGTGCCAGCAGTCGTTCAGGGGCAGAGCATAATTCACCCCTCCACTTT
V: TRBV19; J: TRBJ2-2; size: NA; D: TRBD1; CDR3: CASTPQGQLGGELFF; DNA: TGTGCCAGTACCCCACAGGGACAGTTAGGCGGGGAGCTGTTTTTT
V: TRBV5-6; J: TRBJ1-1; size: once; D: TRBD1; CDR3: CASSLWDREGTEAFF; DNA: TGTGCCAGCAGCTTATGGGACAGGGAGGGCACTGAAGCTTTCTTT
V: TRBV7-8; J: TRBJ2-2; size: NA; D: NA; CDR3: CASSIPGKNTGELFF; DNA: TGTGCCAGCAGCATACCGGGAAAGAACACCGGGGAGCTGTTTTTT
V: TRBV30; J: TRBJ2-2; size: few; D: TRBD1; CDR3: CARAGTGATGELFF; DNA: TGTGCTAGGGCCGGGACAGGGGCCACCGGGGAGCTGTTTTTT
V: TRBV30; J: TRBJ1-2; size: NA; D: TRBD1; CDR3: CACLRTGGYTF; DNA: TGTGCCTGCCTGCGGACAGGGGGCTACACCTTC
V: TRBV25-1; J: TRBJ2-2; size: NA; D: TRBD2; CDR3: CASSEYTLGTSGGELFF; DNA: TGTGCCAGCAGTGAATATACGCTGGGGACTAGCGGCGGGGAGCTGTTTTTT
V: TRBV4-1; J: TRBJ1-4; size: NA; D: TRBD1; CDR3: CASSQTSPGTGTPLNEKLFF; DNA: TGCGCCAGCAGCCAAACAAGTCCCGGGACAGGGACCCCCCTTAATGAAAAACTGTTTTTT
V: TRBV5-8; J: TRBJ2-7; size: NA; D: NA; CDR3: CASSLGRTARYEQYF; DNA: TGTGCCAGCAGCTTGGGGAGGACAGCCCGCTACGAGCAGTACTTC
V: TRBV19; J: TRBJ1-2; size: NA; D: NA; CDR3: CASSATGRGYTF; DNA: TGTGCCAGTAGTGCGACAGGACGTGGCTACACCTTC
V: TRBV4-2; J: TRBJ2-7; size: NA; D: NA; CDR3: CASSQDRNSYEQYF; DNA: TGTGCCAGCAGCCAAGATAGGAACAGCTACGAGCAGTACTTC
V: TRBV15; J: TRBJ1-1; size: NA; D: TRBD1; CDR3: CATSKGQGNTEAFF; DNA: TGTGCCACCAGCAAGGGACAGGGGAACACTGAAGCTTTCTTT
V: TRBV29-1; J: TRBJ1-1; size: NA; D: NA; CDR3: CSVAGRLNTEAFF; DNA: TGCAGCGTTGCAGGCAGGCTGAACACTGAAGCTTTCTTT
V: TRBV27; J: TRBJ2-3; size: NA; D: TRBD1; CDR3: CASSTAPGQGVSQDTQYF; DNA: TGTGCCAGCAGTACCGCGCCGGGACAGGGTGTTAGTCAAGATACGCAGTATTTT
V: TRBV6-1; J: TRBJ2-2; size: NA; D: NA; CDR3: CASSEERGSGGPGELFF; DNA: TGTGCCAGCAGTGAAGAACGGGGGTCCGGGGGGCCCGGGGAGCTGTTTTTT
V: TRBV7-3; J: TRBJ2-2; size: NA; D: NA; CDR3: CASSRGHNTGELFF; DNA: TGTGCCAGCAGTCGTGGGCACAACACCGGGGAGCTGTTTTTT
V: TRBV27; J: TRBJ2-5; size: NA; D: NA; CDR3: CASSDASAGETQYF; DNA: TGTGCCAGCAGTGATGCGAGTGCCGGAGAGACCCAGTACTTC
V: TRBV5-1; J: TRBJ1-4; size: NA; D: NA; CDR3: CASSARTATNEKLFF; DNA: TGCGCCAGCAGCGCCCGGACAGCAACTAATGAAAAACTGTTTTTT
V: TRBV5-1; J: TRBJ2-7; size: NA; D: TRBD2; CDR3: CASSLAGLAGERALEQYF; DNA: TGCGCCAGCAGCTTGGCGGGACTAGCGGGAGAAAGGGCTCTGGAGCAGTACTTC
V: TRBV6-1; J: TRBJ1-5; size: NA; D: NA; CDR3: CASSGATGLRRNQPQHF; DNA: TGTGCCAGCAGTGGAGCTACAGGGCTAAGGCGCAATCAGCCCCAGCATTTT
V: TRBV7-2; J: TRBJ2-1; size: NA; D: NA; CDR3: CASSGAGAGIYNEQFF; DNA: TGTGCCAGCAGCGGGGCAGGGGCGGGCATCTACAATGAGCAGTTCTTC
V: TRBV29-1; J: TRBJ1-1; size: NA; D: NA; CDR3: CSVERQSAGNTEAFF; DNA: TGCAGCGTTGAGAGACAGTCGGCTGGAAACACTGAAGCTTTCTTT
V: TRBV12-5; J: TRBJ1-5; size: NA; D: NA; CDR3: CASGGGWSNQPQHF; DNA: TGTGCTAGTGGGGGGGGGTGGAGCAATCAGCCCCAGCATTTT
V: TRBV5-1; J: TRBJ1-1; size: NA; D: TRBD1; CDR3: CASSLGQADTEAFF; DNA: TGCGCCAGCAGCTTAGGACAGGCGGACACTGAAGCTTTCTTT
V: TRBV10-2; J: TRBJ1-2; size: NA; D: NA; CDR3: CASSPLGQGNGYTF; DNA: TGCGCCAGCAGCCCCTTGGGGCAGGGGAATGGCTACACCTTC
V: TRBV5-1; J: TRBJ1-1; size: NA; D: TRBD1; CDR3: CASSLPGQKNTEAFF; DNA: TGCGCCAGCAGCCTTCCGGGACAGAAGAACACTGAAGCTTTCTTT
V: TRBV28; J: TRBJ2-1; size: once; D: TRBD1; CDR3: CASSFLTFRGRLTDYNEQFF; DNA: TGTGCCAGCAGTTTTCTCACCTTCAGGGGGCGCCTGACGGACTACAATGAGCAGTTCTTC
V: TRBV6-4; J: TRBJ2-1; size: NA; D: TRBD1; CDR3: CASSPRQGWAEQFF; DNA: TGTGCCAGCAGTCCCCGACAGGGTTGGGCTGAGCAGTTCTTC
V: TRBV19; J: TRBJ2-7; size: NA; D: TRBD1; CDR3: CASSPRRQGPLYEQYF; DNA: TGTGCCAGTAGTCCCCGCCGACAGGGCCCCCTCTACGAGCAGTACTTC
V: TRBV6-5; J: TRBJ2-7; size: NA; D: NA; CDR3: CASKVGPGTTYEQYF; DNA: TGTGCCAGCAAGGTGGGTCCGGGTACAACCTACGAGCAGTACTTC
V: TRBV7-2; J: TRBJ1-2; size: NA; D: TRBD1; CDR3: CASSLGQTYGYTF; DNA: TGTGCCAGCAGCTTGGGACAGACCTATGGCTACACCTTC